Listed below are T cell receptor beta chains from one sample, sequenced in a study of CD4 T cells in relation to SARS-CoV-2 and coronaviruses. No antigen is known for these receptors. Measured with immunoSEQ multiplex PCR; TCRdb has only the in-frame clones, and not every one. This table holds about 17,000 clones, about 80% found once. The sequencing sample was made of CD4+ T cells from PBMCs, cultured in vitro. Every receptor here comes from a human donor in good health. CDR3s include the opening cysteine and the closing phenylalanine or tryptophan.

v_gene	j_gene	CDR3aa
TRBV6-2/TRBV6-3	TRBJ1-6	CASSRPNTSVLHF
TRBV14	TRBJ2-3	CASSQEVGPPPDTQYF
TRBV18	TRBJ2-7	CASSPGQSFDEQYF
TRBV9	TRBJ1-3	CASSVGRGQGAIDTIYF
TRBV30	TRBJ2-3	CAWSPQVVGNTQYF
TRBV19	TRBJ2-3	CATRLAGGLDTQYF
TRBV2	TRBJ1-5	CASSEGGGSNQPQHF
TRBV9	TRBJ2-1	CASSLTGVPEQFF
TRBV6-6	TRBJ1-6	CASSHTTGYFSPLHF
TRBV6-5	TRBJ2-7	CASLPTGQLSYEQYF
TRBV27	TRBJ1-6	CASSFPRSSPLHF
TRBV5-1	TRBJ2-7	CASSLAASGGFHEQYF